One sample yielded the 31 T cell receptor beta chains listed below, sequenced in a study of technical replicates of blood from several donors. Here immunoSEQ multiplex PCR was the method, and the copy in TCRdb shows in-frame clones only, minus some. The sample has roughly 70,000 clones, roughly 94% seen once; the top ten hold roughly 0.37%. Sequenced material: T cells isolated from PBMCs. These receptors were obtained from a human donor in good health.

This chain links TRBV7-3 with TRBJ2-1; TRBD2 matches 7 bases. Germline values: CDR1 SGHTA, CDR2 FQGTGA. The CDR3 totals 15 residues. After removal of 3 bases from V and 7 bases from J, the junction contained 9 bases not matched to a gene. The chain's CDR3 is CASSLIAGSLNEQFF. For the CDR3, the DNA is TGTGCCAGCAGCTTGATAGCGGGTTCTCTTAATGAGCAGTTCTTC.

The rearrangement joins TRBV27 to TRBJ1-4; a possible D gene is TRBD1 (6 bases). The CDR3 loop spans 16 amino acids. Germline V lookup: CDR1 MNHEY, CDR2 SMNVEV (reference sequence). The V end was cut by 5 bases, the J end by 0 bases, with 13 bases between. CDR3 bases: TGTGCCAGCAGTCAGGACAGCTATGCAACTAATGAAAAACTGTTTTTT. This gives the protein CASSQDSYATNEKLFF.

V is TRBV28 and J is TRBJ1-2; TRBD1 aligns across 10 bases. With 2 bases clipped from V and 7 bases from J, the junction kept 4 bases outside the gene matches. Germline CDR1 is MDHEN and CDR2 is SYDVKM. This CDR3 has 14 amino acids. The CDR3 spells CASSLRDRGSGYTF. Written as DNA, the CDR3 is TGTGCCAGCAGTTTAAGGGACAGGGGATCTGGCTACACCTTC.

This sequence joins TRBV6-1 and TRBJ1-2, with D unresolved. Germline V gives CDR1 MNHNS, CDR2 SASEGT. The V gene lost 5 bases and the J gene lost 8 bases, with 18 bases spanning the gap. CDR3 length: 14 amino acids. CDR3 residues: CASSSGPSKQGYTF. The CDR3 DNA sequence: TGTGCCAGCAGTAGCGGGCCCTCGAAGCAGGGCTACACCTTC.

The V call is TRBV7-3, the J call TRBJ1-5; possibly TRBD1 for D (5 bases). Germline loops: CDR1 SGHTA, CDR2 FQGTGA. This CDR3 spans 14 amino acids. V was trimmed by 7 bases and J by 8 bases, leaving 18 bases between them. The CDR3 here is CASTWGGEQKPQHF. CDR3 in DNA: TGTGCCAGCACCTGGGGGGGGGAGCAGAAGCCCCAGCATTTT.

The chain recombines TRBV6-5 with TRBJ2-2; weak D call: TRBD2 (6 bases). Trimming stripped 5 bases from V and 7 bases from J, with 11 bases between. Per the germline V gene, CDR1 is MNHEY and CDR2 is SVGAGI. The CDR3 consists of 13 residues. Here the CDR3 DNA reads TGTGCCAGCAGTAGGGGACTGGGCGGGGAGCTGTTTTTT. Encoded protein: CASSRGLGGELFF.

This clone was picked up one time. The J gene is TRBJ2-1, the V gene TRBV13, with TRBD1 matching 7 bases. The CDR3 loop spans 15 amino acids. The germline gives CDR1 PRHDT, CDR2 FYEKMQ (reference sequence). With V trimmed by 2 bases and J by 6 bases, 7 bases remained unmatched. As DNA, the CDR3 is TGTGCCAGCAGCTTATTCCCCAACAGGGGCAATGAGCAGTTCTTC. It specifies CASSLFPNRGNEQFF. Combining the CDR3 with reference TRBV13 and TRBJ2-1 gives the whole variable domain AAGVIQSPRHLIKEKRETATLKCYPIPRHDTVYWYQQGPGQDPQFLISFYEKMQSDKGSIPDRFSAQQFSDYHSELNMSSLELGDSALYFCASSLFPNRGNEQFFGPGTRLTVL.

CDR3 DNA: TGTGCCAGCAGTTCTGAACCCCTCGGGCAGCCCCAGCATTTT. Protein: CASSSEPLGQPQHF. The genes are TRBV7-9 and TRBJ1-5; no reliable D call. V gave up 6 bases and J gave up 7 bases, with 16 bases separating them. The CDR3 is 14 amino acids. The germline V gene has CDR1 SEHNR and CDR2 FQNEAQ (reference sequence).

The CDR3 DNA sequence: TGTGCCAGCAGTCCGGATCACCGAGGAGGGAACACTGAAGCTTTCTTT. Residues: CASSPDHRGGNTEAFF. The rearrangement links TRBV5-4 to TRBJ1-1, with D unresolved. Per the germline V gene, CDR1 is SGHNT and CDR2 is YYREEE (reference sequence). V lost 5 bases and J lost 1, with 18 bases in between. The CDR3 loop spans 16 amino acids.

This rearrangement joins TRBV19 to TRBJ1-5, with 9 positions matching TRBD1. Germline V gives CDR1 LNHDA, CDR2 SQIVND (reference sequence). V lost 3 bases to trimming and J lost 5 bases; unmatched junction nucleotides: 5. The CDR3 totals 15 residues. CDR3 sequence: CASSILGQGYQPQHF. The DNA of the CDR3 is TGTGCCAGTAGTATTCTGGGACAGGGCTATCAGCCCCAGCATTTT.

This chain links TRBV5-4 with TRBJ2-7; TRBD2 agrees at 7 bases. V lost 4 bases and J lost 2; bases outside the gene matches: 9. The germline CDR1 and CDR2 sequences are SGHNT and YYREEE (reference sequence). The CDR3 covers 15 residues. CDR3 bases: TGTGCCAGCAGCCCCGGTCTAGCGGCTACCTACGAGCAGTACTTC. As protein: CASSPGLAATYEQYF.

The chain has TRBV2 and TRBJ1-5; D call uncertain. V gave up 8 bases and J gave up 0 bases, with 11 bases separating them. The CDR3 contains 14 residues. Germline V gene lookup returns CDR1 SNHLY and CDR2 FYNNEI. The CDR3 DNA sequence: TGTGCCAGCGAGGAGTTCGATAGCAATCAGCCCCAGCATTTT. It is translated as CASEEFDSNQPQHF.

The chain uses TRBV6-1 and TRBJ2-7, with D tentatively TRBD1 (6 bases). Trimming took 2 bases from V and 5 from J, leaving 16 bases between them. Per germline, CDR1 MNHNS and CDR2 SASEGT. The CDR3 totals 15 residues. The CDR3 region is CASSESPTGSDEQYF. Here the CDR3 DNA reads TGTGCCAGCAGTGAAAGCCCGACAGGTTCGGACGAGCAGTACTTC.

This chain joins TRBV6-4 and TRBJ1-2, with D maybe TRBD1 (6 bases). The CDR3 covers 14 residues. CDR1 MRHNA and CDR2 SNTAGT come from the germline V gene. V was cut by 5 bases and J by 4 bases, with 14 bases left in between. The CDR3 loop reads CASSQQGAGYGYTF. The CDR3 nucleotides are TGTGCCAGCAGTCAACAGGGAGCCGGCTATGGCTACACCTTC.

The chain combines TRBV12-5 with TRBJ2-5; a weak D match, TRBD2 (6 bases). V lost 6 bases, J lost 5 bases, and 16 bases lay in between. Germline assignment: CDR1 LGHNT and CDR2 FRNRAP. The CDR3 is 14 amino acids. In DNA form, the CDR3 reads TGTGCTAGTGGCAGCGAGACTAGTTGGGAGACCCAGTACTTC. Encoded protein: CASGSETSWETQYF.

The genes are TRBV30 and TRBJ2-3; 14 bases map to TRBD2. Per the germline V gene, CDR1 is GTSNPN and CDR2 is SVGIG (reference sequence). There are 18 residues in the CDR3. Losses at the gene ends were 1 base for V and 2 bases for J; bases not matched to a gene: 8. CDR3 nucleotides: TGTGCCTGGAGTGAGGGACTAGCGGGAGTTTACCTCACAGATACGCAGTATTTT. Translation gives CAWSEGLAGVYLTDTQYF.

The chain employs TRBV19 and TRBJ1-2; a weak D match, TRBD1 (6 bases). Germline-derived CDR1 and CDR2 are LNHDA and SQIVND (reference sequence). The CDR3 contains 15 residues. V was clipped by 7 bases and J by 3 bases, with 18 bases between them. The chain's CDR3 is CASTLTPGTHYGYTF. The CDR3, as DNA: TGTGCCAGTACCCTAACCCCCGGGACACACTATGGCTACACCTTC.

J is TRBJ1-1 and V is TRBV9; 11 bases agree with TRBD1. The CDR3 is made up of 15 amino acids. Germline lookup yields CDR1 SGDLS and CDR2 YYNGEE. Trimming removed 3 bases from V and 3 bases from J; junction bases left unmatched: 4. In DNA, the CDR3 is TGTGCCAGCAGCGCAAGGACAGGGGGCTACACTGAAGCTTTCTTT. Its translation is CASSARTGGYTEAFF. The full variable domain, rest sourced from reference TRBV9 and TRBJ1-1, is DSGVTQTPKHLITATGQRVTLRCSPRSGDLSVYWYQQSLDQGLQFLIQYYNGEERAKGNILERFSAQQFPDLHSELNLSSLELGDSALYFCASSARTGGYTEAFFGQGTRLTVV.

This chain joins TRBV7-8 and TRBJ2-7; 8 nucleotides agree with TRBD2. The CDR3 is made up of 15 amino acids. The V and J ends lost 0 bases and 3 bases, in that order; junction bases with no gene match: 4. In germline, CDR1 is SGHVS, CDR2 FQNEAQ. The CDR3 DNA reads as TGTGCCAGCAGCTTAGCGGCGGGAGGTATCTACGAGCAGTACTTC. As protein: CASSLAAGGIYEQYF.

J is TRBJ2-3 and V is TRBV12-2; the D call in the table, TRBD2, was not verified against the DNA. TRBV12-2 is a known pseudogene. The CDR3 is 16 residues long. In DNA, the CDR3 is TGTGCAAGTCGCCCTGGGACTAGCGGATGCACAGATACGCAGTATTTT. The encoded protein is CASRPGTSGCTDTQYF.

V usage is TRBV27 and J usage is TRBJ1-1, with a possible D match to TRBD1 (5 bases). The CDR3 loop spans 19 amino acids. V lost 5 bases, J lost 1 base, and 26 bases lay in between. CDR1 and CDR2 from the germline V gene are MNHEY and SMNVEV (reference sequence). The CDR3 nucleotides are TGTGCCAGCAGTCGGTGGGGGGGGTACCAATCCAACCCGAACACTGAAGCTTTCTTT. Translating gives CASSRWGGYQSNPNTEAFF.

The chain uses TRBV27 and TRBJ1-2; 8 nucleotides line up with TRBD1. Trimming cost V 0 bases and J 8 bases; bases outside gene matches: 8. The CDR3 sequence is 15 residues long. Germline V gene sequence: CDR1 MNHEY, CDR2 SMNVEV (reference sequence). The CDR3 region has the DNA TGTGCCAGCAGTTTATCGTATTGGACAGGGCAGGGCTACACCTTC. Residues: CASSLSYWTGQGYTF.

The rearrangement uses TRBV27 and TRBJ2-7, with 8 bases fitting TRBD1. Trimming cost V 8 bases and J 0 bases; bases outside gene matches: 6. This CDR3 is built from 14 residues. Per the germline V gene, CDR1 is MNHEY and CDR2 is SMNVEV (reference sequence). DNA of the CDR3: TGTGCCAGCGCTGGGACAGGTGTCTCCTACGAGCAGTACTTC. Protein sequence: CASAGTGVSYEQYF.

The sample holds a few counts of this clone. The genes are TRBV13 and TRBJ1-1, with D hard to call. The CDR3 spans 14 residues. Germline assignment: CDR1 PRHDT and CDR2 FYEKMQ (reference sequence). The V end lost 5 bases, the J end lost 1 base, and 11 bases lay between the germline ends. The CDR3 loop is CASSPRSKNTEAFF. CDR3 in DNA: TGTGCCAGCAGCCCTAGAAGTAAGAACACTGAAGCTTTCTTT.

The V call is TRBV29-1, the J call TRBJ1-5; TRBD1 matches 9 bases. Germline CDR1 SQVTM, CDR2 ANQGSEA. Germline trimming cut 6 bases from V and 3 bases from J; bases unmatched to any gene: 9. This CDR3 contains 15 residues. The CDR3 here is CSVLTGTGYNQPQHF. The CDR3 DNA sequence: TGCAGCGTCTTAACCGGGACAGGGTACAATCAGCCCCAGCATTTT.

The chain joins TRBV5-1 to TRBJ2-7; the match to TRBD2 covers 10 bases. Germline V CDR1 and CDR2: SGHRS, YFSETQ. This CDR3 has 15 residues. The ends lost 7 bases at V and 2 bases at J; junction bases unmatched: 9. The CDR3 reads CASGELAGLTYEQYF. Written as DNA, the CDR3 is TGCGCCAGCGGGGAACTAGCGGGGCTCACCTACGAGCAGTACTTC.

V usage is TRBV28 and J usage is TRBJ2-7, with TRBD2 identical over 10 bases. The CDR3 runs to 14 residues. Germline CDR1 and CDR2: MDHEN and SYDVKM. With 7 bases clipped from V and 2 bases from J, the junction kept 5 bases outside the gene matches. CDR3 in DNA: TGTGCCAGCACTCTAGCGGGAGAGACCTACGAGCAGTACTTC. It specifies CASTLAGETYEQYF.

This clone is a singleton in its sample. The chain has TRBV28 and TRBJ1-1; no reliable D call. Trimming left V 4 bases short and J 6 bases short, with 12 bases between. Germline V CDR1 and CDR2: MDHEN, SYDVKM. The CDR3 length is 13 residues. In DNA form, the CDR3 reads TGTGCCAGCAGTTACGGGGTACCATCTGAAGCTTTCTTT. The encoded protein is CASSYGVPSEAFF.

The CDR3 DNA reads TGTGCCAGCAGCCCCCCCGGACTCTCCTACGAGCAGTACTTC. Its translation: CASSPPGLSYEQYF. This rearrangement joins TRBV11-2 to TRBJ2-7; tentative D call: TRBD2 (5 bases). The CDR3 is 14 residues long. Germline V gene sequence: CDR1 SGHAT, CDR2 FQNNGV. V lost 5 bases to trimming and J lost 0 bases, with 11 bases between them.

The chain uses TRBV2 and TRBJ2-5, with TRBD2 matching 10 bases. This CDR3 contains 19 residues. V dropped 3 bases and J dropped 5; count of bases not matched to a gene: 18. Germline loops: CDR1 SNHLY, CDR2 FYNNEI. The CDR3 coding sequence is TGTGCCAGCAGTGACTTGCCCCTACCTAGCGGGAGTGTCGTGGAGACCCAGTACTTC. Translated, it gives CASSDLPLPSGSVVETQYF.

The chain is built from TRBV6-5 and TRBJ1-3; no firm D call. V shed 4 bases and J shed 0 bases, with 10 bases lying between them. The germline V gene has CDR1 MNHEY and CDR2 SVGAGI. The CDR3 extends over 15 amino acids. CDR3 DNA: TGTGCCAGCAGTTCACCGCGTACCTCTGGAAACACCATATATTTT. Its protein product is CASSSPRTSGNTIYF.